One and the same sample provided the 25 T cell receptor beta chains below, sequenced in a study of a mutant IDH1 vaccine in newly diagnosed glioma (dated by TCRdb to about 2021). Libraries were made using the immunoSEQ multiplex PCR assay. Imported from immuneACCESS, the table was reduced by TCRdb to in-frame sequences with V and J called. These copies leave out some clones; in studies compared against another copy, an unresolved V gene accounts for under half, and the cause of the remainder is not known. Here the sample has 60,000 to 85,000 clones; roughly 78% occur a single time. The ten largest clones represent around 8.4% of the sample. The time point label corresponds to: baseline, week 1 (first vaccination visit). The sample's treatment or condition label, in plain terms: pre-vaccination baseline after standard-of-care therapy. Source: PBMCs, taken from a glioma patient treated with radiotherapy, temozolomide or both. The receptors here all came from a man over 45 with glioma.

The CDR3, as DNA: TGTGCCTGGAGTGTAAGGTTAGGGCCGCCTGGATCTGAAGCTTTCTTT. Translated: CAWSVRLGPPGSEAFF. The chain has TRBV30 and TRBJ1-1, with unresolved D. Deletions cut 0 bases from V and 6 bases from J, with 20 bases between. This CDR3 is 16 amino acids long. CDR1 is GTSNPN and CDR2 is SVGIG in the germline V gene (reference sequence).

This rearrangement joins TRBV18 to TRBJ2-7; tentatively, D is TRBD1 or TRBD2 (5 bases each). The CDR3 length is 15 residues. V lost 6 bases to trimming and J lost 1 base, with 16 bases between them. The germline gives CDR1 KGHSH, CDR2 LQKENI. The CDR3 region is CASSGRGSQSYEQYF. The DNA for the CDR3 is TGTGCCAGCTCCGGTCGGGGCTCCCAATCCTACGAGCAGTACTTC. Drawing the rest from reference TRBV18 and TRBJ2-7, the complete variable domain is NAGVMQNPRHLVRRRGQEARLRCSPMKGHSHVYWYRQLPEEGLKFMVYLQKENIIDESGMPKERFSAEFPKEGPSILRIQQVVRGDSAAYFCASSGRGSQSYEQYFGPGTRLTVT.

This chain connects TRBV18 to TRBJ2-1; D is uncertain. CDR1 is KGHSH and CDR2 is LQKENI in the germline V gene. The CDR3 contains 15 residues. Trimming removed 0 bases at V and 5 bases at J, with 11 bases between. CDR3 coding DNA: TGTGCCAGCTCACCACCCTCGCAGTCCAACAATGAGCAGTTCTTC. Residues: CASSPPSQSNNEQFF.

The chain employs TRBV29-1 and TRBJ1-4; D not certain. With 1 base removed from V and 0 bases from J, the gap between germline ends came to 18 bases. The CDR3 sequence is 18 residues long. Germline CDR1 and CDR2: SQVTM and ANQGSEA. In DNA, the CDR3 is TGCAGCGTTGAAGTTGGGATGGGTTTACTTGCAACTAATGAAAAACTGTTTTTT. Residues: CSVEVGMGLLATNEKLFF.

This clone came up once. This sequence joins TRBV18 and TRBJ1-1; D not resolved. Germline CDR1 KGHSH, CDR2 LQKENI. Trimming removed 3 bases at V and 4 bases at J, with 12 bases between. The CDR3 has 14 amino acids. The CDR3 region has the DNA TGTGCCAGCTCACCCGGCCGTTCAGGCACTGAAGCTTTCTTT. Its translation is CASSPGRSGTEAFF.

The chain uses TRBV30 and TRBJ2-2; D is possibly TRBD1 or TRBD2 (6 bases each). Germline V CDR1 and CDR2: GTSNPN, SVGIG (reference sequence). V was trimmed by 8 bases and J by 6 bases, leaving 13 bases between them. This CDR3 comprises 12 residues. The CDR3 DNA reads TGTGCCCGGGGAAGGGGGGCCGGGGAGCTGTTTTTT. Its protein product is CARGRGAGELFF.

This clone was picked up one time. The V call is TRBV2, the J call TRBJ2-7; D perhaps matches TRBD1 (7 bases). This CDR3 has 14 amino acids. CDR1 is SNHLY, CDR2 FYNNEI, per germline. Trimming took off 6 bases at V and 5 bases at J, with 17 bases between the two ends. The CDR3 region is CASSQGGGLDEQYF. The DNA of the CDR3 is TGTGCCAGCAGCCAGGGGGGAGGATTGGACGAGCAGTACTTC.

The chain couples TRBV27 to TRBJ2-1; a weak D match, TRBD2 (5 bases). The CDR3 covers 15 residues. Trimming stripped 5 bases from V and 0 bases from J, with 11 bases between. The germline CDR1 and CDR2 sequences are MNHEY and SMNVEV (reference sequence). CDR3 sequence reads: CASSDYRDSYNEQFF. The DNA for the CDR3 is TGTGCCAGCAGTGACTACCGGGACTCCTACAATGAGCAGTTCTTC.

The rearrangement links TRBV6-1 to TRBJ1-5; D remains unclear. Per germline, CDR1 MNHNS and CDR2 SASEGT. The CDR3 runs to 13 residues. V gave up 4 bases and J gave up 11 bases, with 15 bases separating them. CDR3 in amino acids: CASSVEEGMTQHF. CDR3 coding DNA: TGTGCCAGCAGTGTAGAGGAAGGGATGACCCAGCATTTT.

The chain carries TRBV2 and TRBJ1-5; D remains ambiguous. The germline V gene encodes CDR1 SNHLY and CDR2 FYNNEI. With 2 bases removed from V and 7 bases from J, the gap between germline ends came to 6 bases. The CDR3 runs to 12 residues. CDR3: CASSELRQPQHF. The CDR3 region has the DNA TGTGCCAGCAGTGAATTGAGGCAGCCCCAGCATTTT.

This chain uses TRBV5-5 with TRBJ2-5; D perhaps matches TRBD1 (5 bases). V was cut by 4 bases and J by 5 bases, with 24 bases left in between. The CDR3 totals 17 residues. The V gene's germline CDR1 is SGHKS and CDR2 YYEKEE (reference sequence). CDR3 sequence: CASSTASWGASGETQYF. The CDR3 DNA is TGTGCCAGCAGCACAGCATCTTGGGGCGCCAGTGGGGAGACCCAGTACTTC.

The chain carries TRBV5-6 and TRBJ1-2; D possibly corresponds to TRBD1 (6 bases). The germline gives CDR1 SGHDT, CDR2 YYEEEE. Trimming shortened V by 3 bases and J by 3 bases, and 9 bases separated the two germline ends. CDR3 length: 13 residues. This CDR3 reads CASSSGVDYGYTF. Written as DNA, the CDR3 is TGTGCCAGCAGCTCAGGGGTGGACTATGGCTACACCTTC.

The CDR3 loop is CAISETRGGQGGYTF. CDR3 DNA sequence: TGTGCCATCAGTGAGACCCGCGGGGGGCAAGGAGGCTACACCTTC. The V gene is TRBV10-3, the J gene TRBJ1-2, with D possibly matching TRBD1 (6 bases). Germline lookup yields CDR1 ENHRY and CDR2 SYGVKD. The V gene lost 2 bases and the J gene lost 8 bases, with 18 bases spanning the gap. The CDR3 covers 15 residues.

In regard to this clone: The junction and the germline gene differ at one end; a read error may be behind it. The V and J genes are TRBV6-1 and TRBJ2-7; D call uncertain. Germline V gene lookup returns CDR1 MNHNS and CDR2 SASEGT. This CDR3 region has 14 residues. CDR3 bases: TGTGCCAGCAGTAAAGCTCCATTATACTACGAGCAGTACTTC. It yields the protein CASSKAPLYYEQYF.

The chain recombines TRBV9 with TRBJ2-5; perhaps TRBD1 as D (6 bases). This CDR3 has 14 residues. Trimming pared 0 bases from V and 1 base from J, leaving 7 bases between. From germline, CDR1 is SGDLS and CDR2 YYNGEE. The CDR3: CASSVGGGQETQYF. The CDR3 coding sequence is TGTGCCAGCAGCGTAGGAGGGGGCCAAGAGACCCAGTACTTC.

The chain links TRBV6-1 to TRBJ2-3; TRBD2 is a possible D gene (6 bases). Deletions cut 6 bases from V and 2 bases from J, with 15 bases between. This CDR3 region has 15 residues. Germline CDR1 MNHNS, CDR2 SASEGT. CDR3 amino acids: CASSSGTSHTDTQYF. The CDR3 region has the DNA TGTGCCAGCAGCTCCGGGACTTCACACACAGATACGCAGTATTTT.

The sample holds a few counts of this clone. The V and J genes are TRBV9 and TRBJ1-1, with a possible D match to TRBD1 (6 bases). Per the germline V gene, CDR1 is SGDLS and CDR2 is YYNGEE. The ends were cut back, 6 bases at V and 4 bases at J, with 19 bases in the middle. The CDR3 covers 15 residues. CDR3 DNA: TGTGCCAGCACCCCAGGAGGAGGGGGGGCCACTGAAGCTTTCTTT. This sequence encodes CASTPGGGGATEAFF.

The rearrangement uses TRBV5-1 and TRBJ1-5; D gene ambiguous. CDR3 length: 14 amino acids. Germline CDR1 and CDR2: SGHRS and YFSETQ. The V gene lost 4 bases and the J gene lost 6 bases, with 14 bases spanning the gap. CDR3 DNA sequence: TGCGCCAGCAGCCCCGGGAATCCCAGTCAGCCCCAGCATTTT. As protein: CASSPGNPSQPQHF.

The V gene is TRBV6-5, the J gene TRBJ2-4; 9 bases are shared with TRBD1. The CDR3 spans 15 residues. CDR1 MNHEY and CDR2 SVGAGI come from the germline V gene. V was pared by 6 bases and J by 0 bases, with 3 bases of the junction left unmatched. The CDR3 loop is CASRPGQGAKNIQYF. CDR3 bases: TGTGCCAGCAGGCCGGGACAGGGAGCCAAAAACATTCAGTACTTC.

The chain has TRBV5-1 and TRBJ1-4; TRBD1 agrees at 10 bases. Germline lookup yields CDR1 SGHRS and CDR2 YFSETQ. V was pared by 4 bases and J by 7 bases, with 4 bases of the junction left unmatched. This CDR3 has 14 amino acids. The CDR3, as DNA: TGCGCCAGCAGCCCGGACAGGGGGAGTGAAAAACTGTTTTTT. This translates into CASSPDRGSEKLFF.

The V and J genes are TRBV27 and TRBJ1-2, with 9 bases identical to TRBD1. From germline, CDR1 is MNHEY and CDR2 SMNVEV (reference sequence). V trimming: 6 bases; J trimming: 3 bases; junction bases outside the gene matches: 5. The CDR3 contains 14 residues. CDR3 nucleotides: TGTGCCAGCAGGAGGGGACAGGGAGACTATGGCTACACCTTC. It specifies CASRRGQGDYGYTF.

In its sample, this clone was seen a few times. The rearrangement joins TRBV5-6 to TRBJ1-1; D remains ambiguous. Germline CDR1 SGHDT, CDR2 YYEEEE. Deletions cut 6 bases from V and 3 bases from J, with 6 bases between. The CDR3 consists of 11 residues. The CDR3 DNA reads TGTGCCAGCACCTCGTACACTGAAGCTTTCTTT. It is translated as CASTSYTEAFF.

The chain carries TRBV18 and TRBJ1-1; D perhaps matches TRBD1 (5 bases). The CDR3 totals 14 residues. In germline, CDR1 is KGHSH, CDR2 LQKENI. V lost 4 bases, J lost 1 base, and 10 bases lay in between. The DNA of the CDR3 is TGTGCCAGCTCACTACAGGATCGGAACACTGAAGCTTTCTTT. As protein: CASSLQDRNTEAFF.

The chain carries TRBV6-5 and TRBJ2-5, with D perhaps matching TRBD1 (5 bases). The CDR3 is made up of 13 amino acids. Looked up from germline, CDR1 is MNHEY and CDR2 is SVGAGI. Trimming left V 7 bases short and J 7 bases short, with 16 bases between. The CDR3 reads CASTSTGDGTQYF. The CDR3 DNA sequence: TGTGCCAGCACTTCCACAGGCGATGGGACCCAGTACTTC.

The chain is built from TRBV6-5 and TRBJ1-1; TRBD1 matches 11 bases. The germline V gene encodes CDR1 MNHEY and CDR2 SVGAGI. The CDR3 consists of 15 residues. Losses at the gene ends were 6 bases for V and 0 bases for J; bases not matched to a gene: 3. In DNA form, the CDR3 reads TGTGCCAGCAGCAGGACAGGGGGCCTGAACACTGAAGCTTTCTTT. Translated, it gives CASSRTGGLNTEAFF.